The entry below gives a single T cell receptor beta chain sequence along with its context. Using immunoSEQ multiplex PCR, the repertoire was profiled, and TCRdb retains in-frame clones only, with some absent. The sample consists of about 120,000 clones, about 84% of them appearing once. This entry comes from a study of blood T cell repertoires in COVID-19. CDR3 length: 15 residues. The J segment lost 6 bases and the V segment lost 4 bases, leaving 10 bases of the junction unmatched. Germline V CDR1 and CDR2: KGHDR, SFDVKD. This chain joins TRBV24-1 and TRBJ2-5, with 7 bases aligning to TRBD2. The sequenced sample was peripheral blood. The sequence derives from a man aged 55 to 69 with acute or convalescent COVID-19. CDR3 sequence (DNA): TGTGCCACCAGTGAGGGCGGGAGCTCCGTAAAGACCCAGTACTTC. Protein sequence: CATSEGGSSVKTQYF.